Listed below are T cell receptor beta chains from one sample, sequenced in a study of cytomegalovirus exposure and HLA in healthy donors. Sequenced by immunoSEQ multiplex PCR; TCRdb stores in-frame clones only, minus some. The table lists roughly 60,000 clones, 90% to 96% of them singletons. The sequenced sample was PBMCs. Source of these receptors: a woman aged 18-29 years in good health and CMV-seronegative. CDR3s include the opening cysteine and the closing phenylalanine or tryptophan. The order of the fields is V gene, J gene, D gene, CDR3 protein, CDR3 DNA. D genes are given only for firm matches.

TRBV7-2,TRBJ1-1,.,CASSLAGQNTEAFF,TGTGCCAGCAGCTTAGCGGGCCAGAACACTGAAGCTTTCTTT
TRBV7-9,TRBJ1-4,.,CASSLGAGLNEKLFF,TGTGCCAGCAGCTTAGGGGCAGGCCTTAATGAAAAACTGTTTTTT
TRBV19,TRBJ2-1,.,CASRADYSEQFF,TGTGCCAGTAGAGCAGACTACAGTGAGCAGTTCTTC
TRBV11-2,TRBJ2-3,.,CASSPSLDTQYF,TGTGCCAGCAGCCCCTCCTTGGATACGCAGTATTTT
TRBV5-1,TRBJ2-1,.,CASSKDPIGGSGNEQFF,TGCGCCAGCAGCAAGGACCCGATTGGGGGGAGTGGCAATGAGCAGTTCTTC
TRBV11-2,TRBJ2-2,.,CASTRGTNTGELFF,TGTGCCAGCACCAGGGGCACGAACACCGGGGAGCTGTTTTTT
TRBV7-8,TRBJ2-1,TRBD2,CASSLAVTSGRRAPSYNEQFF,TGTGCCAGCAGCTTAGCGGTGACTAGCGGGAGAAGAGCCCCCTCCTACAATGAGCAGTTCTTC
TRBV5-1,TRBJ2-1,TRBD2,CASSLGNTGGGRYNEQFF,TGCGCCAGCAGCTTGGGGAACACGGGGGGGGGCCGCTACAATGAGCAGTTCTTC
TRBV5-1,TRBJ1-6,.,CASSLGQGNSPLHF,TGCGCCAGCAGCTTGGGGCAGGGAAATTCACCCCTCCACTTT
TRBV27,TRBJ2-5,TRBD2,CASWGGYQETQYF,TGTGCCAGCTGGGGGGGTTACCAAGAGACCCAGTACTTC
TRBV28,TRBJ2-7,.,CASSLPPGDEQYF,TGTGCCAGCAGTTTGCCCCCAGGGGACGAGCAGTACTTC
TRBV19,TRBJ1-3,TRBD1,CASSPGTGPGNTIYF,TGTGCCAGTAGCCCCGGGACAGGGCCTGGAAACACCATATATTTT
TRBV15,TRBJ2-2,TRBD1,CATSRDGDRGTGELFF,TGTGCCACCAGCAGAGATGGGGACAGGGGAACCGGGGAGCTGTTTTTT
TRBV7-9,TRBJ2-7,.,CASSLVGGYEQYF,TGTGCCAGCAGCTTAGTGGGGGGCTACGAGCAGTACTTC
TRBV18,TRBJ2-7,TRBD1,CASSPGQGGSYEQYF,TGTGCCAGCTCACCGGGACAGGGTGGGTCCTACGAGCAGTACTTC
TRBV28,TRBJ2-3,.,CASSEAADTQYF,TGTGCCAGCAGTGAGGCGGCAGATACGCAGTATTTT